This TCR beta chain came from a study of T-cell reconstitution after alpha-beta-depleted transplantation in children. As regards this clonotype: The antigen is undetermined.

Study observations and caveats: About two months after transplant, alpha-beta T cells reportedly came from several hundred expanded graft clones. A year post-transplant, T-cell counts and diversity derived mostly from newly produced T cells. Certain patients had high TCRbeta diversity at day 60, and it came from recipient T cells and thymic progenitors that survived.

The TCRbeta library was prepared with unique molecular identifiers. TCRdb reanalysed the PCR reads using MiXCR and keeps one entry per CDR3 protein. The table has about 200,000 distinct CDR3 sequences, under 20% seen once. Trimming took off 5 bases at V and 10 bases at J, with 14 bases between the two ends. From germline, CDR1 is SEHNR and CDR2 FQNEAQ (reference sequence). This CDR3 has 12 residues. The chain couples TRBV7-9 to TRBJ1-1; tentatively, D is TRBD1 (6 bases). This material consisted of PBMCs, mostly from graft donor cells, taken 360 days after TCRalphabeta/CD19-depleted stem cell transplant. This TCR came from a male patient between 2 and 15 years old who had a stem cell transplant for acute lymphoblastic leukemia, so the T cells may come from the graft donor. CDR3: CASSQEQGLAFF. Written as DNA, the CDR3 is TGTGCCAGCAGCCAGGAACAGGGTTTAGCTTTCTTT.